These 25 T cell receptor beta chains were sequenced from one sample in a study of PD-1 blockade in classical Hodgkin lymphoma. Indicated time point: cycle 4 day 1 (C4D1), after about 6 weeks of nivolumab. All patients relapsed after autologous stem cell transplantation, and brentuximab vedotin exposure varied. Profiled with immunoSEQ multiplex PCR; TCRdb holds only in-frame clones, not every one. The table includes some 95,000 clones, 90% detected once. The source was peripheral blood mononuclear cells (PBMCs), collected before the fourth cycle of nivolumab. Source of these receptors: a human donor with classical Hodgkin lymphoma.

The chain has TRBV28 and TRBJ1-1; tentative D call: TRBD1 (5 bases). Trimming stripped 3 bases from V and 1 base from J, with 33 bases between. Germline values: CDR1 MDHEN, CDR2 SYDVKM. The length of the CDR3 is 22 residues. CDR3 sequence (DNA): TGTGCCAGCAGTTTTATTTCCCCAGGGAGTACCGAGCCAGACAGCTGGAACACTGAAGCTTTCTTT. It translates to CASSFISPGSTEPDSWNTEAFF.

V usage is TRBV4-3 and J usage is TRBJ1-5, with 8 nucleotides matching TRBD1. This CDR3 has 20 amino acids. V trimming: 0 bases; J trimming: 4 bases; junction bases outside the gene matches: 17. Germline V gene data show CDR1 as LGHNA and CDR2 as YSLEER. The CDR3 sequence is CASSQDPQEVDRVENQPQHF. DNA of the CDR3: TGCGCCAGCAGCCAAGATCCTCAGGAAGTGGACAGGGTCGAAAATCAGCCCCAGCATTTT.

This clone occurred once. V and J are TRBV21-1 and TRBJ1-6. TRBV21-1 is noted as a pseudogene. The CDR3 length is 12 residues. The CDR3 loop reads CASSSMGSPLHF. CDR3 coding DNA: TGTGCCAGCAGCTCTATGGGTTCACCCCTCCACTTT.

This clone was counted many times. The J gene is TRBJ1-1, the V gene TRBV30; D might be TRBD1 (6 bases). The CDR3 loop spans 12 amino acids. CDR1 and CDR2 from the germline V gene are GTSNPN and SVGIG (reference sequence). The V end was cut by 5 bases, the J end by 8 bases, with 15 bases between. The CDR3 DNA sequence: TGTGCCTGGGGGGAACAGGGCCCCGAAGCTTTCTTT. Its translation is CAWGEQGPEAFF.

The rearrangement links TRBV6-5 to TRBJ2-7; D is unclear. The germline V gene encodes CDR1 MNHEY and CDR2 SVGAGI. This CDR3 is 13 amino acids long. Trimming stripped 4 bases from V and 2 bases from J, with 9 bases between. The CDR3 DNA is TGTGCCAGCAGTTCGACACTCCCCTACGAGCAGTACTTC. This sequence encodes CASSSTLPYEQYF.

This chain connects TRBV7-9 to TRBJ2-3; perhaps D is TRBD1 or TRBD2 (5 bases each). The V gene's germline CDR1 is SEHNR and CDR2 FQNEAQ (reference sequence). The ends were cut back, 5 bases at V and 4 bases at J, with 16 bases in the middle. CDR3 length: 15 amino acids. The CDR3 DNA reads TGTGCCAGCAGCCTAGGGGAGACAGATTCAGATACGCAGTATTTT. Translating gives CASSLGETDSDTQYF.

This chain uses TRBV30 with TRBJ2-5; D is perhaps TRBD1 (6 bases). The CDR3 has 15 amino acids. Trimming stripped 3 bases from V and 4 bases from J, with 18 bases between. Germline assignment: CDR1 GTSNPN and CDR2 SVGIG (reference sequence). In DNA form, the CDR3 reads TGTGCCTGGAGCAAAGGGTCTAGCAGGGGAGAGACCCAGTACTTC. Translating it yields CAWSKGSSRGETQYF. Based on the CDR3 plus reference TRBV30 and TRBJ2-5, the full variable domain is SQTIHQWPATLVQPVGSPLSLECTVEGTSNPNLYWYRQAAGRGLQLLFYSVGIGQISSEVPQNLSASRPQDRQFILSSKKLLLSDSGFYLCAWSKGSSRGETQYFGPGTRLLVL.

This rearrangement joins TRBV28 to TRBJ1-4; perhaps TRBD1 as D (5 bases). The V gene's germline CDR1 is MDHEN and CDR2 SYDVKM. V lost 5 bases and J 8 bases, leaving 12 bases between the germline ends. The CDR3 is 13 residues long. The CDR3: CASSRRDYEKLFF. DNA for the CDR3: TGTGCCAGCAGTCGCAGGGATTACGAAAAACTGTTTTTT.

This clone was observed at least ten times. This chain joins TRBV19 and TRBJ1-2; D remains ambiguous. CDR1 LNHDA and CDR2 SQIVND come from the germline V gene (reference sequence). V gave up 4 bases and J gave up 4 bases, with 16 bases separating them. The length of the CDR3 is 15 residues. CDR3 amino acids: CASSSPKGALYGYTF. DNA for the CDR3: TGTGCCAGTAGTAGCCCAAAGGGCGCTCTCTATGGCTACACCTTC.

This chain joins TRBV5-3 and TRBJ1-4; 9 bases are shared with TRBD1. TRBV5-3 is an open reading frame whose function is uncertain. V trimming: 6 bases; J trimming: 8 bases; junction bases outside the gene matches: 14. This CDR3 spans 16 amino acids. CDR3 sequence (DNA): TGTGCCAGAACCCTCGGGGGGACAGGGTCGGGAGAAAAACTGTTTTTT. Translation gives CARTLGGTGSGEKLFF.

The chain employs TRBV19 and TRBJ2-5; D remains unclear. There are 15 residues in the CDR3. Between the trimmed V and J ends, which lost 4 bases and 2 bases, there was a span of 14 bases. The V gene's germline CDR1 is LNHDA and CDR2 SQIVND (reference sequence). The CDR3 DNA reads TGTGCCAGTAGTAGATCCTTGGGGAAACAAGAGACCCAGTACTTC. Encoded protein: CASSRSLGKQETQYF. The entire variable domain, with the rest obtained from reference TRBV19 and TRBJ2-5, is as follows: DGGITQSPKYLFRKEGQNVTLSCEQNLNHDAMYWYRQDPGQGLRLIYYSQIVNDFQKGDIAEGYSVSREKKESFPLTVTSAQKNPTAFYLCASSRSLGKQETQYFGPGTRLLVL.

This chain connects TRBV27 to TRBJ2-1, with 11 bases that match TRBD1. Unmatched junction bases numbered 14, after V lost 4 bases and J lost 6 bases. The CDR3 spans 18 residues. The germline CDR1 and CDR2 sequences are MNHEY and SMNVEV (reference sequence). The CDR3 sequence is CASSSKDRGLNFFNEQFF. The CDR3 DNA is TGTGCCAGCAGTTCCAAGGACAGGGGGCTCAATTTTTTCAATGAGCAGTTCTTC.

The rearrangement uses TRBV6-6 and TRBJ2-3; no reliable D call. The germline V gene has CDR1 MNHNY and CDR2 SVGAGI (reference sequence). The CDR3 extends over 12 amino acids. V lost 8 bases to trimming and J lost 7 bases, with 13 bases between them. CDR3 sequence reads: CASGLDSYTQYF. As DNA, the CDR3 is TGTGCCAGCGGTCTCGACTCCTATACGCAGTATTTT.

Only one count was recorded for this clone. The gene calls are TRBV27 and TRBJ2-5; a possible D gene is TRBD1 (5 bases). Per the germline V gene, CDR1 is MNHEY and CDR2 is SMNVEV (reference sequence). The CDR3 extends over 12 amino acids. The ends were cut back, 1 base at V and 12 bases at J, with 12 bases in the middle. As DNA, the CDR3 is TGTGCCAGCAGTTTATTGCGCAGGGCAGAGTACTTC. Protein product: CASSLLRRAEYF.

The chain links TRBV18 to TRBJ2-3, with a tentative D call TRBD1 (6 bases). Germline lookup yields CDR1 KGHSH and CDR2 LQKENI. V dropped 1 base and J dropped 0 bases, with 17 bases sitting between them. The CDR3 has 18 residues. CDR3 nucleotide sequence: TGTGCCAGCTCACCACTTCCTGCTCGACAGGTTAGCACAGATACGCAGTATTTT. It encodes CASSPLPARQVSTDTQYF.

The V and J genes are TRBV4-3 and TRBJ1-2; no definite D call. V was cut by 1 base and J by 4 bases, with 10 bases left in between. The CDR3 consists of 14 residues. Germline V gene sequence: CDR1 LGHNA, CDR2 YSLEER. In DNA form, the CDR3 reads TGCGCCAGCAGCCAAGGGGAGATTACCTATGGCTACACCTTC. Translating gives CASSQGEITYGYTF.

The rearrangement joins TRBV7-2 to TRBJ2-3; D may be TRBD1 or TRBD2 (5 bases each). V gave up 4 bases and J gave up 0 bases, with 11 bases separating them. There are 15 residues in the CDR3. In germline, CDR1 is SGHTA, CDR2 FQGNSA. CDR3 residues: CASSSGTVSTDTQYF. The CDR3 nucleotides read TGTGCCAGCAGCTCCGGGACCGTTAGCACAGATACGCAGTATTTT.

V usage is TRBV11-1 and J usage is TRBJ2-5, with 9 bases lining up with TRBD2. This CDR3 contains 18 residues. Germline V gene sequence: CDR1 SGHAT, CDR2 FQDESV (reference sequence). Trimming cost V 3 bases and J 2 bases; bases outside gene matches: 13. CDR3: CASSFPVGRGGEQETQYF. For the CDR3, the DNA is TGTGCCAGCAGCTTCCCCGTAGGCCGCGGGGGGGAACAAGAGACCCAGTACTTC.

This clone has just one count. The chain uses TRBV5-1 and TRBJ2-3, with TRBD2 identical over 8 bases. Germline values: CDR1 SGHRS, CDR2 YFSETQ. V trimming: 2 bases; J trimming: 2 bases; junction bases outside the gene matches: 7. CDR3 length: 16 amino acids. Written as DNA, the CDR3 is TGCGCCAGCAGCTTACTAGCGGCCACCCTCACAGATACGCAGTATTTT. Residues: CASSLLAATLTDTQYF.

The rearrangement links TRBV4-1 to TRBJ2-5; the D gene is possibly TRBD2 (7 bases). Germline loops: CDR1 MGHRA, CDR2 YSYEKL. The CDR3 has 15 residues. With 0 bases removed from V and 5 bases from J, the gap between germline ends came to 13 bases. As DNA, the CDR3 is TGCGCCAGCAGCCAAGATGGGGGGGCTGGTGAGACCCAGTACTTC. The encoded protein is CASSQDGGAGETQYF.

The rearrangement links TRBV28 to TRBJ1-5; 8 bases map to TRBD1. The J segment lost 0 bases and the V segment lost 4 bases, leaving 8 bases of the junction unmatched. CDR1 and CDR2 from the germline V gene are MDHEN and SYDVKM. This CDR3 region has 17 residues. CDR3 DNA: TGTGCCAGCAGTTCGGACAGGGACTTCTATAGCAATCAGCCCCAGCATTTT. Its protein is CASSSDRDFYSNQPQHF.

The CDR3 DNA is TGTGCCAGCAGCGTAACAGCGTGGGATGAGCAGTTCTTC. This encodes CASSVTAWDEQFF. V gene TRBV11-3 combines with J gene TRBJ2-1; D unclear. V lost 5 bases and J 8 bases, leaving 13 bases between the germline ends. Looked up from germline, CDR1 is SGHNT and CDR2 is YENEEA. The CDR3 has 13 amino acids.

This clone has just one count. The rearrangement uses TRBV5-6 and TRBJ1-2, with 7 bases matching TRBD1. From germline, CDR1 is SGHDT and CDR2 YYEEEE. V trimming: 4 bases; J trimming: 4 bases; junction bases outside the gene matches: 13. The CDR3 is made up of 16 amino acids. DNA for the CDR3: TGTGCCAGCAGCGGCTCAACAGGGGTGAAGGGCTATGGCTACACCTTC. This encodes CASSGSTGVKGYGYTF.

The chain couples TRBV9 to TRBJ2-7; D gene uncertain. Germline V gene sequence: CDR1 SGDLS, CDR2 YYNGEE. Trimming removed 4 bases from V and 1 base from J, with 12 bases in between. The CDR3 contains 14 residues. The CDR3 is CASSSTDGSYEQYF. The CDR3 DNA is TGTGCCAGCAGCTCCACGGACGGATCCTACGAGCAGTACTTC.

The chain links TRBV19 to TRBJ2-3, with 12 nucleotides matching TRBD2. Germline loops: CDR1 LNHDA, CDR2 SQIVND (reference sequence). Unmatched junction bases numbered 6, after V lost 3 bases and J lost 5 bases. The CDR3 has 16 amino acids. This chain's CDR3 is CASSMFRLAGEDTQYF. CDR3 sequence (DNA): TGTGCCAGTAGTATGTTCAGACTAGCGGGGGAAGATACGCAGTATTTT.